The clone carrying this TCR beta chain was recorded once. This sample was taken from a study of blood T cell repertoires in COVID-19. Turning to the study itself: Whether acute or convalescent, the COVID-19 samples came from the United States, Italy and Spain. Sample material is recorded as cDNA or gDNA derived from T cells, B-cell-depleted T cells, or PBMCs.

Here immunoSEQ multiplex PCR was the method, and the copy in TCRdb shows in-frame clones only, minus some. The sample has about 130,000 clones, 60% to 80% seen once. V was cut by 8 bases and J by 2 bases, with 10 bases left in between. This CDR3 is 13 amino acids long. Germline V gene sequence: CDR1 MNHEY, CDR2 SVGAGI. This receptor was identified in a man between 60 and 75 years old who had recovered from COVID-19. Sequenced material: peripheral blood. The J gene is TRBJ1-3, the V gene TRBV6-5; D ambiguous. CDR3 residues: CASSGLAGNTIYF. DNA for the CDR3: TGTGCCAGCTCCGGGTTAGCTGGAAACACCATATATTTT.